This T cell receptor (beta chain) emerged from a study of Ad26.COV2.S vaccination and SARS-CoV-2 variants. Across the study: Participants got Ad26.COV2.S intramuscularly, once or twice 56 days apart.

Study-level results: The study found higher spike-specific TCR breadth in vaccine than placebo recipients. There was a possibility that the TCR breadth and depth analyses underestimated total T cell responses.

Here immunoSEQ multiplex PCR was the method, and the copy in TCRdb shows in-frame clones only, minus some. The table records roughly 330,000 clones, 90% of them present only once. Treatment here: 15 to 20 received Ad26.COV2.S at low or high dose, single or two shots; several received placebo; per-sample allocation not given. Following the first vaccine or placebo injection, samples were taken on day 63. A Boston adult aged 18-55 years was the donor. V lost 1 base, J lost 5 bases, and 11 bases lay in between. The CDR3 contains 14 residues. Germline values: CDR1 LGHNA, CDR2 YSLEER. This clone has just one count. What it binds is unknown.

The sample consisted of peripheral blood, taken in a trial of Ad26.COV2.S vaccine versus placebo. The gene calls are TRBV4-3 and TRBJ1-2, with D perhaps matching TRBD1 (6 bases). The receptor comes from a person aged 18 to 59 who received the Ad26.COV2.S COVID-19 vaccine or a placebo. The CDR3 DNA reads TGCGCCAGCAGCCAAGGGGAGGGGGGATATGGCTACACCTTC. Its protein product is CASSQGEGGYGYTF.